The 20 T cell receptor beta chains listed next were all sequenced from one sample in a study of neurological immune-mediated disorders. Each CDR3 protein gets one entry after TCRdb re-called the 5' RACE reads with MiXCR. This table has approximately 130,000 distinct CDR3 sequences, about 3.4% appearing once. Specimen: PBMCs. The receptors derive from a woman aged 30 to 39 with multiple sclerosis.

This clonotype was picked up many times. This chain uses TRBV4-3 with TRBJ1-2; D is perhaps TRBD1 (5 bases). Trimming removed 0 bases from V and 5 bases from J, with 10 bases in between. Germline CDR1 reads LGHNA; CDR2 reads YSLEER. The CDR3 contains 14 residues. DNA for the CDR3: TGCGCCAGCAGCCAAGATCCCCAGGGATATGGCTACACCTTC. The encoded protein is CASSQDPQGYGYTF.

This clonotype showed up just a few times. This clone may be a read error of a much larger clone one base away. V is TRBV7-9 and J is TRBJ1-4, with D unclear. The CDR3 spans 15 residues. Germline CDR1 reads SEHNR; CDR2 reads FQNEAQ (reference sequence). Here the CDR3 reads CASSLIETTNETLFF. The CDR3 DNA follows: TGTGCCAGCAGCCTAATAGAGACAACTAATGAAACACTGTTTTTT.

This clonotype occurred many times. This chain uses TRBV6-2 or TRBV6-3 with TRBJ2-2; 8 bases line up with TRBD2. Trimming cost V 5 bases and J 6 bases; bases outside gene matches: 20. Germline CDR1 is MNHEY and CDR2 is SVGEGT. The CDR3 consists of 19 residues. CDR3 loop: CASSPRLASIPPLAGELFF. CDR3 in DNA: TGTGCCAGCAGTCCACGACTAGCGTCTATCCCCCCTCTTGCCGGGGAGCTGTTTTTT.

In its sample, this clonotype was seen many times. V usage is TRBV5-1 and J usage is TRBJ2-2; perhaps TRBD1 as D (6 bases). The CDR3 covers 15 residues. The V gene's germline CDR1 is SGHRS and CDR2 YFSETQ. Between the trimmed V and J ends, which lost 1 base and 4 bases, there was a span of 11 bases. The CDR3 DNA is TGCGCCAGCAGCTTGAGTCAGGGGCCCACCGGGGAGCTGTTTTTT. This translates into CASSLSQGPTGELFF.

The table lists this clonotype with many counts. The rearrangement joins TRBV7-2 to TRBJ1-2, with TRBD1 identical over 10 bases. Looked up from germline, CDR1 is SGHTA and CDR2 is FQGNSA. This CDR3 has 15 residues. V shed 5 bases, J shed 5 bases, and the junction held 8 bases outside the gene matches. For the CDR3, the DNA is TGTGCCAGCAGCCTGGTCCCGGGACAGGGGTATGGCTACACCTTC. Translation: CASSLVPGQGYGYTF.

This clonotype occurred many times. The chain joins TRBV7-2 to TRBJ2-1; D might be TRBD2 (5 bases). This CDR3 region has 15 residues. In germline, CDR1 is SGHTA, CDR2 FQGNSA. With 6 bases removed from V and 0 bases from J, the gap between germline ends came to 12 bases. The CDR3 DNA is TGTGCCAGCAGAACAAAAGGGAGCTCCTACAATGAGCAGTTCTTC. It codes for CASRTKGSSYNEQFF.

The table lists this clonotype with many counts. This chain links TRBV29-1 with TRBJ2-1; D not resolved. Per the germline V gene, CDR1 is SQVTM and CDR2 is ANQGSEA. The CDR3 has 10 residues. V was cut by 6 bases and J by 5 bases, with 5 bases left in between. CDR3 nucleotide sequence: TGCAGCGTAGGACACAATGAGCAGTTCTTC. Protein: CSVGHNEQFF.

In the case of this clonotype: This may be a read error: a much more frequent sequence differs by one nucleotide. The chain is built from TRBV12-3 or TRBV12-4 and TRBJ2-7, with D unclear. The CDR3 extends over 13 amino acids. CDR3 sequence reads: CANSPVGSYEQYF. The CDR3, as DNA: TGTGCCAACAGTCCCGTTGGCTCCTACGAGCAGTACTTC.

This clonotype showed up many times. V gene TRBV5-1 combines with J gene TRBJ2-5; no definite D call. The V gene lost 4 bases and the J gene lost 4 bases, with 8 bases spanning the gap. Germline CDR1 SGHRS, CDR2 YFSETQ. CDR3 length: 12 residues. The CDR3 DNA sequence: TGCGCCAGCAGCGTGGCTAGAGAGACCCAGTACTTC. This codes for CASSVARETQYF.

This clonotype has ten or more counts. V is TRBV20-1 and J is TRBJ2-2; weak D call: TRBD2 (5 bases). The CDR3 is made up of 15 amino acids. Germline V CDR1 and CDR2: DFQATT, SNEGSKA (reference sequence). V lost 0 bases to trimming and J lost 2 bases, with 10 bases between them. The DNA of the CDR3 is TGCAGTGCTAGAGATCGGAGGATAAACACCGGGGAGCTGTTTTTT. It translates to CSARDRRINTGELFF.

This clonotype was observed many times. The chain is built from TRBV5-1 and TRBJ2-5; no clear D. The V end was cut by 4 bases, the J end by 4 bases, with 11 bases between. Germline CDR1 SGHRS, CDR2 YFSETQ. The CDR3 has 13 residues. CDR3 sequence: CASSGGPRETQYF. In nucleotides, the CDR3 is TGCGCCAGCAGCGGTGGACCTCGAGAGACCCAGTACTTC.

Ten or more counts support this clonotype. The rearrangement uses TRBV12-3 or TRBV12-4 and TRBJ2-5, with D hard to call. The CDR3 runs 14 residues. With 2 bases removed from V and 3 bases from J, the gap between germline ends came to 10 bases. This CDR3 is CASSLRRYKETQYF. CDR3 in DNA: TGTGCCAGCAGTTTAAGACGGTATAAAGAGACCCAGTACTTC.

Comments on this clonotype: A much larger clone is a single base away; this may be a read error. J is TRBJ2-7 and V is TRBV29-1, with 13 bases identical to TRBD2. Germline V gives CDR1 SQVTM, CDR2 ANQGSEA. The CDR3 is 17 residues long. The ends lost 3 bases at V and 3 bases at J; junction bases unmatched: 11. The CDR3 loop reads CSVDALGTSGMVYEQYF. The CDR3 DNA reads TGCAGCGTTGATGCCCTCGGGACTAGCGGGATGGTCTACGAGCAGTACTTC.

This clonotype was counted at least ten times. This chain connects TRBV5-1 to TRBJ2-1; TRBD2 matches at 9 bases. Germline trimming cut 0 bases from V and 8 bases from J; bases unmatched to any gene: 15. This CDR3 spans 18 amino acids. CDR1 and CDR2 (germline): SGHRS, YFSETQ. DNA of the CDR3: TGCGCCAGCAGCTTGGCCGGTAGCGGGAGCTATATACGCGATGAGCAGTTCTTC. This encodes CASSLAGSGSYIRDEQFF.

This clonotype has at least ten counts. The J gene is TRBJ2-5, the V gene TRBV19; D is undetermined. The V and J ends lost 6 bases and 4 bases respectively, with 12 bases between them. CDR3 length: 13 amino acids. Germline V lookup: CDR1 LNHDA, CDR2 SQIVND (reference sequence). The CDR3 DNA is TGTGCCAGTAGGAACACGATCGGAGAGACCCAGTACTTC. Translation gives CASRNTIGETQYF.

This clonotype was counted at least ten times. V and J are TRBV7-6 and TRBJ2-6, with TRBD2 as a possible D gene (6 bases). Germline-derived CDR1 and CDR2 are SGHVS and FNYEAQ. The V end was cut by 1 base, the J end by 0 bases, with 13 bases between. The CDR3 is made up of 18 amino acids. In nucleotides, the CDR3 is TGTGCCAGCAGCTTAGTTATAGCGGAAAACTCTGGGGCCAACGTCCTGACTTTC. Protein sequence: CASSLVIAENSGANVLTF.

There are many counts of this clonotype. This sequence joins TRBV3-1 and TRBJ2-1, with D perhaps being TRBD1 or TRBD2 (5 bases each). The ends were cut back, 1 base at V and 7 bases at J, with 17 bases in the middle. The CDR3 totals 16 residues. Germline V lookup: CDR1 LGHDT, CDR2 YNNKEL (reference sequence). CDR3 sequence: CASSQGGLAGLNEQFF. The DNA of the CDR3 is TGTGCCAGCAGCCAAGGGGGCCTAGCCGGGCTGAATGAGCAGTTCTTC.

This clonotype was recorded at least ten times. The genes are TRBV5-1 and TRBJ2-3; weak D call: TRBD1 (6 bases). The CDR3 sequence is 16 residues long. Between the trimmed V and J ends, which lost 5 bases and 2 bases, there was a span of 18 bases. The germline gives CDR1 SGHRS, CDR2 YFSETQ. The CDR3, as DNA: TGCGCCAGCAGACGACGGGGACAAATCTACACAGATACGCAGTATTTT. This translates into CASRRRGQIYTDTQYF.

This clonotype showed up many times. V gene TRBV10-3 combines with J gene TRBJ1-2; D remains ambiguous. V was pared by 8 bases and J by 2 bases, with 9 bases between. The CDR3 is made up of 12 amino acids. Germline loops: CDR1 ENHRY, CDR2 SYGVKD. CDR3 nucleotide sequence: TGTGCCATCCGAGGAACCAACTATGGCTACACCTTC. Amino acid sequence: CAIRGTNYGYTF.

At least ten counts were recorded for this clonotype. The chain recombines TRBV20-1 with TRBJ2-1, with TRBD2 as a possible D gene (6 bases). V was pared by 3 bases and J by 3 bases, with 12 bases between. Germline loops: CDR1 DFQATT, CDR2 SNEGSKA (reference sequence). The CDR3 is made up of 14 amino acids. The CDR3 loop reads CSASNGGDYNEQFF. The CDR3 DNA sequence: TGCAGTGCTAGTAACGGGGGTGACTACAATGAGCAGTTCTTC.